The following is a TCR beta chain sequence with its context. Its antigen is still unknown. These data come from a study of monozygotic twins with inflammatory bowel disease. Whole-study findings and limits: IBD patients shared fewer clonotypes with others than healthy twins, especially with disease activity.

CDR3 length: 15 amino acids. Germline V gene data show CDR1 as LNHDA and CDR2 as SQIVND (reference sequence). Each UMI harboured a 6-nucleotide sample barcode and was appended via template switching. For both chains, the TCRalpha and TCRbeta cDNA went through two nested PCRs of approximately 16 and 10 cycles. One entry per CDR3 protein, without DNA, is what TCRdb gives after re-calling the 5' RACE reads. The sample data list 420,000 or so distinct CDR3 sequences. This chain uses TRBV19 with TRBJ2-7; the D call of TRBD1 rests on TCRdb alone, since no DNA is present to check it. The sample taken for sequencing was blood. The TCR comes from a human donor with ulcerative colitis or Crohn's disease, or a healthy co-twin of an affected twin (not recorded which). The CDR3 reads CASSIADSYSYEQYF.